These 15 T cell receptor beta chains share one sample of origin, sequenced in a study of technical replicates of blood from a few donors. The protocol was immunoSEQ multiplex PCR, while the TCRdb copy is restricted to in-frame clones and leaves out a portion. The table records some 76,000 clones, 95% to 98% of them present only once. Sequences were obtained from T cells isolated from PBMCs. All receptors come from a human donor in good health.

This chain joins TRBV7-9 and TRBJ2-7; the D is unclear. V was cut by 5 bases and J by 3 bases, with 11 bases left in between. The CDR3 consists of 13 residues. In germline, CDR1 is SEHNR, CDR2 FQNEAQ (reference sequence). The CDR3 nucleotides read TGTGCCAGCAGCCGTAGCTCCAACTACGAGCAGTACTTC. Its protein product is CASSRSSNYEQYF.

V and J are TRBV28 and TRBJ2-7, with TRBD2 identical over 12 bases. There are 14 residues in the CDR3. Germline trimming cut 6 bases from V and 6 bases from J; bases unmatched to any gene: 6. From germline, CDR1 is MDHEN and CDR2 SYDVKM. The CDR3 here is CASSRLAGAFEQYF. For the CDR3, the DNA is TGTGCCAGCAGCCGACTAGCGGGAGCATTCGAGCAGTACTTC.

The chain uses TRBV7-6 and TRBJ2-7; D is unclear. In germline, CDR1 is SGHVS, CDR2 FNYEAQ. CDR3 length: 14 amino acids. V dropped 5 bases and J dropped 2 bases, with 13 bases sitting between them. The CDR3 is CASSPVKETYEQYF. DNA for the CDR3: TGTGCCAGCAGCCCTGTAAAGGAGACCTACGAGCAGTACTTC.

This clone has only one observation. The DNA of the CDR3 is TGTGCCAGCAGCCAAGTAGCAGGGGTGACTGAAGCTTTCTTT. Translated, it gives CASSQVAGVTEAFF. The chain employs TRBV14 and TRBJ1-1; tentatively, D is TRBD1 (6 bases). This CDR3 region has 14 residues. Germline V CDR1 and CDR2: SGHDN, FVKESK. V was trimmed by 1 base and J by 5 bases, leaving 11 bases between them.

This clone was recorded a few times. The chain joins TRBV19 to TRBJ2-2; D perhaps matches TRBD2 (6 bases). The CDR3 totals 13 residues. CDR1 is LNHDA, CDR2 SQIVND, per germline (reference sequence). Between the trimmed V and J ends, which lost 9 bases and 1 base, there was a span of 9 bases. In DNA, the CDR3 is TGTGCCAGGCGGGACGGGAACACCGGGGAGCTGTTTTTT. Translating gives CARRDGNTGELFF.

The V and J genes are TRBV19 and TRBJ1-5; D unclear. V gave up 7 bases and J gave up 1 base, with 8 bases separating them. Germline CDR1 is LNHDA and CDR2 is SQIVND (reference sequence). This CDR3 contains 13 residues. The CDR3 protein is CASTGYSNQPQHF. The CDR3 DNA is TGTGCCAGTACCGGGTACAGCAATCAGCCCCAGCATTTT. The whole variable domain, filled in from reference TRBV19 and TRBJ1-5, reads DGGITQSPKYLFRKEGQNVTLSCEQNLNHDAMYWYRQDPGQGLRLIYYSQIVNDFQKGDIAEGYSVSREKKESFPLTVTSAQKNPTAFYLCASTGYSNQPQHFGDGTRLSIL.

The count of this clone is one. The V and J genes are TRBV7-9 and TRBJ2-1; a weak D match, TRBD2 (6 bases). CDR1 SEHNR and CDR2 FQNEAQ come from the germline V gene (reference sequence). CDR3 length equals 11 residues. Trimming left V 5 bases short and J 10 bases short, with 9 bases between. CDR3 sequence: CASSLSGEQFF. The CDR3 DNA sequence: TGTGCCAGCAGCCTGAGCGGGGAGCAGTTCTTC.

The rearrangement links TRBV27 to TRBJ2-7, with 8 bases that match TRBD2. Looked up from germline, CDR1 is MNHEY and CDR2 is SMNVEV (reference sequence). The CDR3 is 16 residues long. After removal of 5 bases from V and 0 bases from J, the junction contained 9 bases not matched to a gene. CDR3 sequence (DNA): TGTGCCAGCAGTCCATCCCCCAGCGGGAGCTCCTACGAGCAGTACTTC. This codes for CASSPSPSGSSYEQYF.

The V gene is TRBV6-6, the J gene TRBJ2-3; D perhaps matches TRBD2 (6 bases). The V and J ends lost 6 bases and 0 bases respectively, with 13 bases between them. The CDR3 has 15 residues. Per germline, CDR1 MNHNY and CDR2 SVGAGI (reference sequence). The CDR3 loop is CASSLRDWSTDTQYF. In nucleotides, the CDR3 is TGTGCCAGCAGCCTCCGGGACTGGAGCACAGATACGCAGTATTTT.

The V call is TRBV10-3, the J call TRBJ1-1; D possibly corresponds to TRBD1 (5 bases). Germline V CDR1 and CDR2: ENHRY, SYGVKD. The V end was cut by 11 bases, the J end by 1 base, with 20 bases between. This CDR3 contains 15 residues. CDR3 in amino acids: CASREDKTANTEAFF. DNA for the CDR3: TGTGCCTCTAGGGAGGACAAGACTGCGAACACTGAAGCTTTCTTT.

The V gene is TRBV5-1, the J gene TRBJ2-1; D ambiguous. Germline lookup yields CDR1 SGHRS and CDR2 YFSETQ. V was cut by 0 bases and J by 0 bases, with 4 bases left in between. CDR3 length: 14 residues. The CDR3 DNA is TGCGCCAGCAGCTTGGCCCGCTCCTACAATGAGCAGTTCTTC. It codes for CASSLARSYNEQFF.

The CDR3 region is CAWHRKDRGNQPQHF. CDR3 coding DNA: TGTGCCTGGCACCGGAAGGACAGGGGGAATCAGCCCCAGCATTTT. V is TRBV30 and J is TRBJ1-5; 10 bases line up with TRBD1. CDR3 length: 15 residues. CDR1 is GTSNPN and CDR2 is SVGIG in the germline V gene (reference sequence). With 5 bases clipped from V and 4 bases from J, the junction kept 8 bases outside the gene matches.

Here the CDR3 DNA reads TGCGCCAGCAGAGGGCAACTAGCGGGAGGTCAAGAGACCCAGTACTTC. Translating it yields CASRGQLAGGQETQYF. The J gene is TRBJ2-5, the V gene TRBV5-1, with 12 bases aligning to TRBD2. The CDR3 contains 16 residues. Germline CDR1 reads SGHRS; CDR2 reads YFSETQ. V shed 5 bases, J shed 2 bases, and the junction held 7 bases outside the gene matches.

The rearrangement links TRBV28 to TRBJ2-5, with a tentative D call TRBD1 (6 bases). This CDR3 region has 13 residues. Per germline, CDR1 MDHEN and CDR2 SYDVKM. Trimming took 3 bases from V and 2 from J, leaving 7 bases between them. The CDR3 loop is CASSFRGQETQYF. In DNA, the CDR3 is TGTGCCAGCAGTTTCAGGGGTCAAGAGACCCAGTACTTC.

The chain joins TRBV10-3 to TRBJ2-2, with a possible D match to TRBD2 (6 bases). Germline-derived CDR1 and CDR2 are ENHRY and SYGVKD. This CDR3 spans 14 amino acids. Trimming left V 5 bases short and J 7 bases short, with 14 bases between. CDR3 amino acids: CAISNAGGSGELFF. DNA of the CDR3: TGTGCCATCAGTAACGCCGGGGGTAGCGGGGAGCTGTTTTTT.